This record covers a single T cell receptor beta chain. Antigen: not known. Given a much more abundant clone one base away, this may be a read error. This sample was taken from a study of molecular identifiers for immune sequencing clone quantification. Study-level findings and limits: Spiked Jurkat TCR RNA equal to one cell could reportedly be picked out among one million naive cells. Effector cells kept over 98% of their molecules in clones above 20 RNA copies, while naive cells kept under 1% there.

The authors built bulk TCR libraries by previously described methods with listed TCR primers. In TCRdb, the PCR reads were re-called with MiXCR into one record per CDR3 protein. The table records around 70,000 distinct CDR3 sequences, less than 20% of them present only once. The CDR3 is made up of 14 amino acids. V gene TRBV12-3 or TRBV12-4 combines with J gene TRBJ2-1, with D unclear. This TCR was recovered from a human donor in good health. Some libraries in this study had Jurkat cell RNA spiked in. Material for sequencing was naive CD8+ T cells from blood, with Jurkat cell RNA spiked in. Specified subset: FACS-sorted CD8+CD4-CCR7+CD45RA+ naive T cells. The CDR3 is CASGDGSSYNEQSF. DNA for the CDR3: TGTGCCAGCGGCGACGGAAGCTCCTACAATGAGCAGTCCTTC.